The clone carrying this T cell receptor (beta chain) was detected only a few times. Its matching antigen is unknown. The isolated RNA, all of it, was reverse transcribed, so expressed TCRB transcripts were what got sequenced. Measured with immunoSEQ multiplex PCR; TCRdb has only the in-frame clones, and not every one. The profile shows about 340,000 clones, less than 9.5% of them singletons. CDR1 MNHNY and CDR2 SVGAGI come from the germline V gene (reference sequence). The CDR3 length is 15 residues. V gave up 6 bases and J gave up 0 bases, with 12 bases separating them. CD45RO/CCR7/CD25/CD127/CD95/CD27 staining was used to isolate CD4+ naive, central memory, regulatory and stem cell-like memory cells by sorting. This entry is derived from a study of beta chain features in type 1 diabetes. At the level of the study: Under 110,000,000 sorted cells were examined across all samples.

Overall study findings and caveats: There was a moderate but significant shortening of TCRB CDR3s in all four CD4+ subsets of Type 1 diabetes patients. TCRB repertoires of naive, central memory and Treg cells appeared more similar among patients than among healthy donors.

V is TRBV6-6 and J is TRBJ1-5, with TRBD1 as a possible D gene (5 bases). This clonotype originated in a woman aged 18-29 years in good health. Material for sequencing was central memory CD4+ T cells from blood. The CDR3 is CASRATVFSNQPQHF. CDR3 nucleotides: TGTGCCAGCAGGGCGACAGTTTTTAGCAATCAGCCCCAGCATTTT.